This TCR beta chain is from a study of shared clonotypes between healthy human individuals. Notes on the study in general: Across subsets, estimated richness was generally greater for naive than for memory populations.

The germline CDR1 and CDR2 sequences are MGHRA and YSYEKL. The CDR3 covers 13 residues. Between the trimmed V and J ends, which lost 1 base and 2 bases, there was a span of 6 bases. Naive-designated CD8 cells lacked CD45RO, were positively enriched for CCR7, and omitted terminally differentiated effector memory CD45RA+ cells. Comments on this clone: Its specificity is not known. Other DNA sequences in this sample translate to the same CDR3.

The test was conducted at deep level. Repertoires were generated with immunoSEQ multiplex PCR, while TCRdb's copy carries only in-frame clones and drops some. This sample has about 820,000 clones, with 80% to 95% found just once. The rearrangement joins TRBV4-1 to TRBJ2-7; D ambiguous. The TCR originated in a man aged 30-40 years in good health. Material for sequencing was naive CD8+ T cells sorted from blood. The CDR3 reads CASSQAQAYEQYF. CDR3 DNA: TGCGCCAGCAGCCAAGCACAAGCCTACGAGCAGTACTTC.